These 18 T cell receptor beta chains came from one sample sequenced in a study of shared clonotypes between healthy human individuals. This table comes from immunoSEQ multiplex PCR, and its TCRdb copy is limited to in-frame clones, with some not included. The table includes about 1 million clones, 75% detected once. The sample was memory CD4+ T cells sorted from blood. The subset: CD45RA-negative fraction. These receptors were taken from a man aged 18 to 29 in good health.

The V gene is TRBV19, the J gene TRBJ2-5; either TRBD1 or TRBD2 may fit D (5 bases each). Per the germline V gene, CDR1 is LNHDA and CDR2 is SQIVND (reference sequence). The CDR3 consists of 18 residues. V lost 8 bases and J 5 bases, leaving 30 bases between the germline ends. CDR3 sequence (DNA): TGTGCCAGTCAGACCCCGCGCGCCGGGGCGGTTGCTTGGGAGACCCAGTACTTC. It is translated as CASQTPRAGAVAWETQYF.

The chain links TRBV6-6 to TRBJ2-2; 7 positions agree with TRBD1. Germline assignment: CDR1 MNHNY and CDR2 SVGAGI (reference sequence). Germline trimming cut 5 bases from V and 7 bases from J; bases unmatched to any gene: 10. This CDR3 contains 15 residues. Here the CDR3 DNA reads TGTGCCAGCAGTCCTTCGAGGGGGCAGGGCGGGGAGCTGTTTTTT. Residues: CASSPSRGQGGELFF.

V usage is TRBV30 and J usage is TRBJ1-1; the match to TRBD1 covers 12 bases. Unmatched junction bases numbered 11, after V lost 3 bases and J lost 12 bases. In germline, CDR1 is GTSNPN, CDR2 SVGIG (reference sequence). CDR3 length equals 14 residues. The CDR3 sequence is CAWRQRDRGQGTFF. CDR3 DNA: TGTGCCTGGAGACAAAGGGACAGGGGGCAGGGGACTTTCTTT. The complete variable domain, with remaining parts taken from reference TRBV30 and TRBJ1-1, reads SQTIHQWPATLVQPVGSPLSLECTVEGTSNPNLYWYRQAAGRGLQLLFYSVGIGQISSEVPQNLSASRPQDRQFILSSKKLLLSDSGFYLCAWRQRDRGQGTFFGQGTRLTVV.

The gene calls are TRBV5-1 and TRBJ1-5; the match to TRBD1 covers 7 bases. There are 16 residues in the CDR3. Unmatched junction bases numbered 10, after V lost 0 bases and J lost 7 bases. The germline V gene encodes CDR1 SGHRS and CDR2 YFSETQ. CDR3 DNA sequence: TGCGCCAGCAGCTTGGACTCGGCAGGGGGAGGGCAGCCCCAGCATTTT. Its protein is CASSLDSAGGGQPQHF.

CDR3 loop: CAISDHEAAQRSNQPQHF. The DNA for the CDR3 is TGTGCCATCAGTGATCATGAGGCAGCCCAAAGGAGCAATCAGCCCCAGCATTTT. The chain joins TRBV10-3 to TRBJ1-5, with D unclear. The CDR3 extends over 18 amino acids. CDR1 is ENHRY, CDR2 SYGVKD, per germline. V was shortened by 3 bases and J by 1 base, with 19 bases between the two germline ends.

The chain has TRBV14 and TRBJ1-4, with no clear D. Trimming shortened V by 9 bases and J by 8 bases, and 16 bases separated the two germline ends. Germline V gene data show CDR1 as SGHDN and CDR2 as FVKESK. This CDR3 comprises 13 residues. This chain's CDR3 is CASRRGVGEKLFF. CDR3 in DNA: TGTGCCAGTAGACGGGGAGTCGGAGAAAAACTGTTTTTT.

This chain links TRBV5-1 with TRBJ2-5; TRBD1 matches at 9 bases. This CDR3 comprises 16 residues. Germline V lookup: CDR1 SGHRS, CDR2 YFSETQ. The V segment lost 4 bases and the J segment 1 base; nucleotides outside the gene matches: 8. The CDR3 loop reads CASSIRTGVLQETQYF. CDR3 bases: TGCGCCAGCAGCATTCGGACAGGGGTCCTCCAAGAGACCCAGTACTTC.

V usage is TRBV4-1 and J usage is TRBJ2-3; D ambiguous. V shed 1 base and J shed 2 bases, with 13 bases lying between them. This CDR3 is 16 amino acids long. Germline V CDR1 and CDR2: MGHRA, YSYEKL. The CDR3 spells CASSQAHWSLTDTQYF. The CDR3 nucleotides read TGCGCCAGCAGCCAAGCTCATTGGAGCCTCACAGATACGCAGTATTTT.

The chain uses TRBV2 and TRBJ1-1; a possible D gene is TRBD1 (5 bases). Germline V gene lookup returns CDR1 SNHLY and CDR2 FYNNEI. CDR3 size: 13 residues. V lost 7 bases to trimming and J lost 1 base, with 10 bases between them. CDR3 coding DNA: TGTGCCAGCAAGACAGAACCGAACACTGAAGCTTTCTTT. This sequence encodes CASKTEPNTEAFF.

The genes are TRBV18 and TRBJ2-1, with D possibly being TRBD2 (5 bases). Deletions cut 1 base from V and 12 bases from J, with 16 bases between. This CDR3 is 14 amino acids long. Per germline, CDR1 KGHSH and CDR2 LQKENI. CDR3 bases: TGTGCCAGCTCACCACAACTCGATCCCCGGGGGCAGTTCTTC. It codes for CASSPQLDPRGQFF.

The chain links TRBV30 to TRBJ1-4; tentative D call: TRBD1 (5 bases). The V end was cut by 4 bases, the J end by 7 bases, with 16 bases between. Per the germline V gene, CDR1 is GTSNPN and CDR2 is SVGIG (reference sequence). The CDR3 has 14 residues. CDR3 DNA sequence: TGTGCCTGGACTTCCCCGGGGCGGGGTGAAAAACTGTTTTTT. As protein: CAWTSPGRGEKLFF.

The gene calls are TRBV5-6 and TRBJ2-1; TRBD2 matches 9 bases. V lost 2 bases and J lost 7; bases outside the gene matches: 4. The germline gives CDR1 SGHDT, CDR2 YYEEEE. The CDR3 loop spans 14 amino acids. This CDR3 is CASSLGGRGNEQFF. CDR3 nucleotides: TGTGCCAGCAGCTTAGGCGGGAGGGGTAATGAGCAGTTCTTC.

A few counts support this clone. The chain combines TRBV5-4 with TRBJ2-5, with 10 bases aligning to TRBD1. V was clipped by 4 bases and J by 7 bases; unmatched bases: 7. The CDR3 totals 14 residues. CDR1 SGHNT and CDR2 YYREEE come from the germline V gene (reference sequence). Written as DNA, the CDR3 is TGTGCCAGCAGCGCGGACAGGGGGTTGGTGACCCAGTACTTC. This encodes CASSADRGLVTQYF.

Notes on this clone: The same CDR3 can be traced to other DNA sequences in this sample. The chain recombines TRBV5-1 with TRBJ2-5; TRBD1 aligns across 8 bases. Germline CDR1 and CDR2: SGHRS and YFSETQ. The CDR3 extends over 14 amino acids. Germline trimming cut 4 bases from V and 1 base from J; bases unmatched to any gene: 3. The CDR3 nucleotides are TGCGCCAGCAGCCCAGGACAGGGCCAAGAGACCCAGTACTTC. Translated, it gives CASSPGQGQETQYF.

Only a few counts were recorded for this clone. It is likely a read error: a sequence one base away is far more abundant. Other DNA sequences in the same sample also yield this CDR3. The rearrangement uses TRBV2 and TRBJ1-1; D is ambiguous. This CDR3 spans 11 amino acids. Between the trimmed V and J ends, which lost 6 bases and 0 bases, there was a span of 2 bases. The germline V gene has CDR1 SNHLY and CDR2 FYNNEI. In DNA, the CDR3 is TGTGCCAGCAGGGTGAACACTGAAGCTTTCTTT. Translated, it gives CASRVNTEAFF.

The chain uses TRBV11-2 and TRBJ2-3; 8 nucleotides agree with TRBD2. The CDR3 has 13 residues. Germline V lookup: CDR1 SGHAT, CDR2 FQNNGV. V shed 2 bases, J shed 15 bases, and the junction held 10 bases outside the gene matches. The chain's CDR3 is CASSLKAGAPPYF. CDR3 sequence (DNA): TGTGCCAGCAGCTTAAAAGCGGGGGCCCCACCCTATTTT.

This clone showed up many times. The chain joins TRBV5-4 to TRBJ2-3, with TRBD2 matching 7 bases. This CDR3 is built from 18 residues. Germline values: CDR1 SGHNT, CDR2 YYREEE (reference sequence). V trimming: 0 bases; J trimming: 0 bases; junction bases outside the gene matches: 10. This chain's CDR3 is CASSLAPSGKPSTDTQYF. The CDR3 DNA reads TGTGCCAGCAGCTTGGCCCCTAGCGGAAAGCCTAGCACAGATACGCAGTATTTT.

This rearrangement joins TRBV28 to TRBJ1-5, with D perhaps TRBD1 (6 bases). This CDR3 comprises 15 residues. The ends were cut back, 4 bases at V and 5 bases at J, with 15 bases in the middle. CDR1 and CDR2 from the germline V gene are MDHEN and SYDVKM. The CDR3 sequence is CASSSGSRGHQPQHF. The CDR3, as DNA: TGTGCCAGCAGTTCTGGGTCCAGGGGTCATCAGCCCCAGCATTTT.